The 28 T cell receptor beta chains below were found in one sample sequenced in a study of response to subunit inactivated influenza vaccine. A single record per CDR3 protein comes from TCRdb applying MiXCR to the RT-PCR reads. The sample lists a few hundred thousand distinct CDR3 sequences, 20% to 25% occurring once. The starting material was PBMCs from blood, obtained roughly 20 months after vaccination. The receptors derive from a man between 45 and 75 years old who received an inactivated influenza vaccine.

V usage is TRBV5-1 and J usage is TRBJ2-1; 7 bases are shared with TRBD1. The V and J ends lost 4 bases and 5 bases, in that order; junction bases with no gene match: 6. The germline gives CDR1 SGHRS, CDR2 YFSETQ. The CDR3 has 14 amino acids. CDR3 nucleotide sequence: TGCGCCAGCAGCCGGGACAGATTCAACAATGAGCAGTTCTTC. Translating gives CASSRDRFNNEQFF.

This chain links TRBV6-2 or TRBV6-3 with TRBJ2-2, with D maybe TRBD2 (6 bases). Trimming pared 5 bases from V and 4 bases from J, leaving 11 bases between. The V gene's germline CDR1 is MNHEY and CDR2 SVGEGT. CDR3 length: 14 amino acids. The CDR3 DNA sequence: TGTGCCAGCAGTAGGGACTTGATCACCGGGGAGCTGTTTTTT. It is translated as CASSRDLITGELFF.

This clonotype has ten or more counts. The chain joins TRBV2 to TRBJ2-2; tentative D call: TRBD1 (5 bases). The CDR3 spans 14 residues. Trimming removed 8 bases at V and 1 base at J, with 11 bases between. Germline values: CDR1 SNHLY, CDR2 FYNNEI. This CDR3 reads CASQGRENTGELFF. The CDR3 coding sequence is TGTGCCAGCCAGGGCAGGGAGAACACCGGGGAGCTGTTTTTT.

The sample holds a few counts of this clonotype. The chain combines TRBV10-3 with TRBJ1-1; D uncertain. V lost 10 bases to trimming and J lost 4 bases, with 22 bases between them. This CDR3 comprises 15 residues. Germline V gives CDR1 ENHRY, CDR2 SYGVKD. The CDR3 DNA follows: TGTGCCACCTCGCCTGACCCTTCAGGAGTCACTGAAGCTTTCTTT. Protein product: CATSPDPSGVTEAFF.

This clonotype was counted only a few times. The V call is TRBV12-3 or TRBV12-4, the J call TRBJ2-7; D may be TRBD1 (6 bases). This CDR3 comprises 16 residues. V gave up 0 bases and J gave up 2 bases, with 14 bases separating them. The CDR3 here is CASSLAVRGRTYEQYF. In DNA, the CDR3 is TGTGCCAGCAGTTTAGCGGTCAGGGGAAGGACCTACGAGCAGTACTTC.

The J gene is TRBJ2-1, the V gene TRBV9, with D unresolved. With 1 base removed from V and 6 bases from J, the gap between germline ends came to 8 bases. Germline V gene lookup returns CDR1 SGDLS and CDR2 YYNGEE. This CDR3 has 13 amino acids. CDR3 loop: CASSVTGSNEQFF. DNA of the CDR3: TGTGCCAGCAGCGTAACCGGGTCCAATGAGCAGTTCTTC.

The chain recombines TRBV20-1 with TRBJ1-5; D not resolved. In germline, CDR1 is DFQATT, CDR2 SNEGSKA (reference sequence). V gave up 3 bases and J gave up 6 bases, with 15 bases separating them. CDR3 length: 14 residues. CDR3 coding DNA: TGCAGTGCTAGTATTGGAACCTTGGGTCAGCCCCAGCATTTT. It encodes CSASIGTLGQPQHF.

In this sample, this clonotype turned up many times. The V gene is TRBV7-9, the J gene TRBJ2-3; 7 bases are a match to TRBD2. Germline CDR1 is SEHNR and CDR2 is FQNEAQ (reference sequence). The CDR3 contains 16 residues. The trim removed 10 bases at V and 5 bases at J, leaving 18 bases unmatched. CDR3 region: CATQGAGRVVGDTQYF. The CDR3 DNA reads TGTGCCACCCAGGGAGCGGGAAGAGTGGTGGGAGATACGCAGTATTTT.

The chain is built from TRBV4-2 and TRBJ1-6; D ambiguous. Per the germline V gene, CDR1 is LGHNA and CDR2 is YNFKEQ. V dropped 1 base and J dropped 2 bases, with 12 bases sitting between them. The CDR3 has 17 residues. The CDR3 here is CASSQGTQQTYNSPLHF. In nucleotides, the CDR3 is TGTGCCAGCAGCCAAGGAACACAGCAGACCTATAATTCACCCCTCCACTTT.

This clonotype was observed many times. The chain combines TRBV24-1 with TRBJ1-2; D gene unclear. The V gene lost 4 bases and the J gene lost 1 base, with 9 bases spanning the gap. From germline, CDR1 is KGHDR and CDR2 SFDVKD. This CDR3 region has 14 residues. The CDR3 DNA reads as TGTGCCACCAGTGACTATGGCAGTAACTATGGCTACACCTTC. Protein: CATSDYGSNYGYTF.

The chain carries TRBV29-1 and TRBJ2-7, with D perhaps matching TRBD2 (6 bases). The germline V gene encodes CDR1 SQVTM and CDR2 ANQGSEA. This CDR3 is built from 13 residues. V was trimmed by 3 bases and J by 3 bases, leaving 12 bases between them. The CDR3: CSVDGGEDYEQYF. The CDR3 nucleotides read TGCAGCGTTGACGGCGGGGAGGACTACGAGCAGTACTTC.

V usage is TRBV5-3 and J usage is TRBJ2-3; 9 positions match TRBD1. TRBV5-3 is given ORF status, its function remaining uncertain. V dropped 4 bases and J dropped 4; count of bases not matched to a gene: 7. This CDR3 has 15 residues. The CDR3 DNA sequence: TGTGCCAGAAGCACCGGGACAGGGCCTCCAGATACGCAGTATTTT. It translates to CARSTGTGPPDTQYF.

The chain links TRBV3-1 to TRBJ2-7, with TRBD2 matching over 9 bases. After removal of 0 bases from V and 6 bases from J, the junction contained 6 bases not matched to a gene. This CDR3 has 15 residues. Germline loops: CDR1 LGHDT, CDR2 YNNKEL (reference sequence). CDR3 sequence: CASSQELAGAGEQYF. DNA of the CDR3: TGTGCCAGCAGCCAAGAGTTAGCGGGAGCTGGCGAGCAGTACTTC.

This clonotype was counted only a few times. This rearrangement joins TRBV6-1 to TRBJ2-7, with a tentative D call TRBD1 (6 bases). The CDR3 totals 16 residues. The V gene's germline CDR1 is MNHNS and CDR2 SASEGT. V lost 8 bases, J lost 2 bases, and 22 bases lay in between. CDR3: CASVGGPAPRTYEQYF. DNA of the CDR3: TGTGCCAGCGTAGGGGGACCAGCCCCGCGTACCTACGAGCAGTACTTC.

This clonotype came up many times. The rearrangement joins TRBV4-3 to TRBJ1-4; D call uncertain. The CDR3 is 13 amino acids. Germline V gene sequence: CDR1 LGHNA, CDR2 YSLEER. V dropped 0 bases and J dropped 15 bases, with 14 bases sitting between them. The chain's CDR3 is CASSQELRDQVFF. DNA for the CDR3: TGCGCCAGCAGCCAAGAACTGCGTGATCAGGTGTTTTTT.

The chain combines TRBV6-2 or TRBV6-3 with TRBJ1-1; D gene uncertain. The CDR3 covers 13 residues. Trimming removed 7 bases from V and 1 base from J, with 10 bases in between. Germline V gives CDR1 MNHEY, CDR2 SVGEGT. The CDR3 DNA reads TGTGCCAGCACTCGCGACGGGAACACTGAAGCTTTCTTT. This sequence encodes CASTRDGNTEAFF.

This clonotype was seen a handful of times. This chain joins TRBV11-2 and TRBJ2-5; D not resolved. Trimming removed 5 bases from V and 4 bases from J, with 17 bases in between. From germline, CDR1 is SGHAT and CDR2 FQNNGV. The CDR3 contains 15 residues. The CDR3 coding sequence is TGTGCCAGCAGCCCGTTGAGGTCACTGGGAGAGACCCAGTACTTC. It codes for CASSPLRSLGETQYF.

The gene calls are TRBV7-2 and TRBJ2-7, with a possible D match to TRBD2 (6 bases). Trimming cost V 5 bases and J 3 bases, with 14 bases left between them. CDR1 and CDR2 (germline): SGHTA, FQGNSA. The CDR3 has 14 residues. The CDR3 coding sequence is TGTGCCAGCAGCCGCCTCCGGGACTTCTACGAGCAGTACTTC. It specifies CASSRLRDFYEQYF.

The genes are TRBV20-1 and TRBJ1-6; D remains unclear. Germline loops: CDR1 DFQATT, CDR2 SNEGSKA (reference sequence). This CDR3 region has 13 residues. V lost 0 bases and J lost 6, with 6 bases in between. The CDR3 coding sequence is TGCAGTGCTAGAGATACAAGTAATTCACCCCTCCACTTT. This gives the protein CSARDTSNSPLHF.

This clonotype has a handful of counts. The chain joins TRBV7-9 to TRBJ2-3; D unresolved. V dropped 1 base and J dropped 1 base, with 6 bases sitting between them. Germline CDR1 and CDR2: SEHNR and FQNEAQ (reference sequence). The CDR3 runs to 14 residues. DNA of the CDR3: TGTGCCAGCAGCTTAGTTTATGGCACAGATACGCAGTATTTT. Protein sequence: CASSLVYGTDTQYF.

The chain employs TRBV4-3 and TRBJ1-1, with unresolved D. The CDR3 extends over 15 amino acids. Trimming pared 4 bases from V and 0 bases from J, leaving 12 bases between. Looked up from germline, CDR1 is LGHNA and CDR2 is YSLEER. CDR3 in amino acids: CASSLGDNMNTEAFF. CDR3 sequence (DNA): TGCGCCAGCAGCCTCGGAGATAACATGAACACTGAAGCTTTCTTT.

The rearrangement joins TRBV12-3 or TRBV12-4 to TRBJ2-3, with 7 bases fitting TRBD2. V dropped 2 bases and J dropped 7; count of bases not matched to a gene: 6. CDR3 length: 14 residues. The CDR3 region is CASSLWGGGNTQYF. CDR3 nucleotides: TGTGCCAGCAGTTTATGGGGGGGAGGTAATACGCAGTATTTT.

Only a few counts were recorded for this clonotype. The V and J genes are TRBV5-1 and TRBJ1-1, with D possibly TRBD1 on 5 matching bases. The CDR3 sequence is 15 residues long. Trimming shortened V by 5 bases and J by 5 bases, and 19 bases separated the two germline ends. Germline CDR1 SGHRS, CDR2 YFSETQ. The CDR3 DNA sequence: TGCGCCAGCAGTCGTATGCCACCGACAGCGACTGAAGCTTTCTTT. Its translation is CASSRMPPTATEAFF.

The rearrangement uses TRBV7-8 and TRBJ2-3; no clear D. From germline, CDR1 is SGHVS and CDR2 FQNEAQ. The CDR3 contains 16 residues. V was cut by 2 bases and J by 2 bases, with 14 bases left in between. CDR3 coding DNA: TGTGCCAGCAGCTTAAGGCGTCCTCCCTTCACAGATACGCAGTATTTT. Translation: CASSLRRPPFTDTQYF. Together with reference TRBV7-8 and TRBJ2-3, the CDR3 gives the full variable domain: GAGVSQSPRYKVAKRGQDVALRCDPISGHVSLFWYQQALGQGPEFLTYFQNEAQLDKSGLPSDRFFAERPEGSVSTLKIQRTQQEDSAVYLCASSLRRPPFTDTQYFGPGTRLTVL.

This clonotype has at least ten counts. The chain recombines TRBV10-3 with TRBJ1-1; D is uncertain. The germline CDR1 and CDR2 sequences are ENHRY and SYGVKD. This CDR3 contains 12 residues. V shed 8 bases and J shed 7 bases, with 14 bases lying between them. The chain's CDR3 is CAIGRTPSEAFF. The CDR3 DNA sequence: TGTGCCATCGGAAGGACTCCTAGTGAAGCTTTCTTT.

This clonotype was picked up a small number of times. The V and J genes are TRBV6-1 and TRBJ2-1, with 7 bases lining up with TRBD2. This CDR3 is 18 amino acids long. Trimming cost V 0 bases and J 3 bases; bases outside gene matches: 11. CDR1 is MNHNS, CDR2 SASEGT, per germline. DNA for the CDR3: TGTGCCAGCAGTGAAGCTTCGATTCCGGGACTATACTACAATGAGCAGTTCTTC. As protein: CASSEASIPGLYYNEQFF.

This chain's CDR3 is CASSGHLLTGELFF. The CDR3, as DNA: TGTGCCAGCAGTGGTCACCTACTAACCGGGGAGCTGTTTTTT. V usage is TRBV12-3 or TRBV12-4 and J usage is TRBJ2-2; D not resolved. The V and J ends lost 5 bases and 5 bases respectively, with 12 bases between them. This CDR3 comprises 14 residues.

In regard to this clonotype: One end of the junction fails to match germline, which may point to a read error. The rearrangement uses TRBV20-1 and TRBJ1-3; D possibly corresponds to TRBD1 (5 bases). Germline V lookup: CDR1 DFQATT, CDR2 SNEGSKA (reference sequence). The CDR3 covers 15 residues. This CDR3 reads CSARDGQGPGNAIYF. In DNA form, the CDR3 reads TGCAGTGCTAGAGATGGGCAGGGTCCTGGAAACGCCATATATTTT.